This T cell receptor beta chain came from a study of regulatory T cells in long-lasting Graves disease. Notes on the study in general: Newly diagnosed Graves' patients exceeded persistent ones in TCR diversity. New patients shared fewer public clonotypes (around 970) than persistent patients did (fewer than 3,000). Among samples with persistent disease, TRBV28, TRBJ1-2 and TRBJ2-5 were favored.

Time point indicated: persistent/refractory GD, antithyroid drugs over 5 years with positive TRAb. Generation of the TCR library employed RNA extracted from PBMCs. The patients included were those that came from an endocrinology department in Xi'an, China. Arm-PCR of CDR3 regions and iRepertoire HTBI primers were the basis on which TCR beta libraries were built. TCRdb reanalysed the multiplex PCR reads using MiXCR and keeps one entry per CDR3 protein. Of fewer than 400,000 distinct CDR3 sequences listed, around 19% are singletons. This clonotype came up many times. The antigen is not known. The V end was cut by 6 bases, the J end by 0 bases, with 14 bases between. The CDR3 covers 16 residues. Germline V lookup: CDR1 SNHLY, CDR2 FYNNEI.

Sample: peripheral blood mononuclear cells (PBMCs), taken when the disease was refractory, from a patient treated with antithyroid drugs. This clonotype was sampled from a female donor with Graves disease. V usage is TRBV2 and J usage is TRBJ2-2; maybe TRBD1 (6 bases). The CDR3, as DNA: TGTGCCAGCAGGCCCGCCGGGACACCGAACACCGGGGAGCTGTTTTTT. Translating it yields CASRPAGTPNTGELFF.